These 27 T cell receptor beta chains originate from one sample sequenced in a study of cytomegalovirus exposure and HLA in healthy donors. 60 Vbeta and 13 Jbeta primers were used in PCR. The data were produced by immunoSEQ multiplex PCR, yet TCRdb's version contains in-frame clones alone and is incomplete. The sample holds 100,000 or so clones, roughly 80% seen once. Sequenced sample: PBMCs. These TCRs come from a man aged 35-49 years in good health and CMV-seronegative.

Comments on this clone: Other DNA sequences from this sample encode an identical CDR3 as well. The rearrangement uses TRBV10-3 and TRBJ1-5, with TRBD1 as a possible D gene (5 bases). Looked up from germline, CDR1 is ENHRY and CDR2 is SYGVKD. CDR3 length equals 14 residues. Trimming shortened V by 0 bases and J by 5 bases, and 8 bases separated the two germline ends. The CDR3 is CAISESGGDQPQHF. The DNA of the CDR3 is TGTGCCATCAGTGAGTCTGGGGGGGATCAGCCCCAGCATTTT.

CDR3 sequence (DNA): TGCGCCAGCAGGGGGGCGTTTAGCACAGATACGCAGTATTTT. Translating it yields CASRGAFSTDTQYF. The rearrangement uses TRBV10-1 and TRBJ2-3; a possible D gene is TRBD1 (6 bases). The V gene lost 6 bases and the J gene lost 0 bases, with 10 bases spanning the gap. Germline CDR1 WNHNN, CDR2 SYGVQD (reference sequence). The CDR3 has 14 amino acids.

The gene calls are TRBV18 and TRBJ1-5, with TRBD1 as a possible D gene (6 bases). V dropped 3 bases and J dropped 1 base, with 16 bases sitting between them. The CDR3 spans 17 residues. The germline CDR1 and CDR2 sequences are KGHSH and LQKENI. CDR3 sequence: CASSPRQARDSNQPQHF. The CDR3 nucleotides read TGTGCCAGCTCACCCCGACAGGCCCGTGACAGCAATCAGCCCCAGCATTTT.

V is TRBV5-1 and J is TRBJ2-1, with TRBD1 identical over 9 bases. Germline CDR1 SGHRS, CDR2 YFSETQ. Losses at the gene ends were 2 bases for V and 16 bases for J; bases not matched to a gene: 10. This CDR3 has 13 amino acids. CDR3 amino acids: CASSFAPGQGIFF. Here the CDR3 DNA reads TGCGCCAGCAGCTTCGCTCCGGGACAGGGTATTTTCTTC.

This chain joins TRBV7-9 and TRBJ2-7; possibly TRBD2 for D (7 bases). CDR1 and CDR2 (germline): SEHNR, FQNEAQ (reference sequence). Trimming shortened V by 5 bases and J by 3 bases, and 20 bases separated the two germline ends. The CDR3 extends over 16 amino acids. The CDR3 loop is CASSILRRGGFYEQYF. CDR3 DNA: TGTGCCAGCAGCATCCTTAGGAGGGGGGGTTTCTACGAGCAGTACTTC.

V is TRBV4-2 and J is TRBJ2-7; D gene unclear. The CDR3 has 13 amino acids. Germline V gives CDR1 LGHNA, CDR2 YNFKEQ. V was pared by 1 base and J by 0 bases, with 4 bases between. The CDR3 DNA reads as TGTGCCAGCAGCCAAGGTCTCTCCTACGAGCAGTACTTC. It translates to CASSQGLSYEQYF.

The J gene is TRBJ2-5, the V gene TRBV2; D uncertain. Germline CDR1 reads SNHLY; CDR2 reads FYNNEI. V dropped 11 bases and J dropped 1 base, with 2 bases sitting between them. The CDR3 spans 9 residues. The CDR3: CALQETQYF. The CDR3 region has the DNA TGTGCCCTCCAAGAGACCCAGTACTTC.

The V call is TRBV6-5, the J call TRBJ1-5; D might be TRBD1 (5 bases). The length of the CDR3 is 13 residues. Germline V gives CDR1 MNHEY, CDR2 SVGAGI. Trimming stripped 6 bases from V and 3 bases from J, with 9 bases between. Here the CDR3 reads CASSQGNNQPQHF. The CDR3 nucleotides are TGTGCCAGCAGCCAGGGAAACAATCAGCCCCAGCATTTT.

This rearrangement joins TRBV5-5 to TRBJ1-5; unclear D gene. The CDR3 is 14 amino acids. CDR1 and CDR2 (germline): SGHKS, YYEKEE (reference sequence). V was shortened by 0 bases and J by 4 bases, with 8 bases between the two germline ends. The CDR3 DNA sequence: TGTGCCAGCAGCTTGGGAGTAAGTAATCAGCCCCAGCATTTT. Its protein is CASSLGVSNQPQHF.

About this clone: Other DNA sequences from this sample encode an identical CDR3 as well. The chain combines TRBV2 with TRBJ2-2; D uncertain. The CDR3 covers 12 residues. Trimming removed 5 bases at V and 3 bases at J, with 4 bases between. Germline loops: CDR1 SNHLY, CDR2 FYNNEI. CDR3 sequence (DNA): TGTGCCAGCAGTCTAGACACCGGGGAGCTGTTTTTT. Translation: CASSLDTGELFF.

The CDR3 DNA follows: TGTGCCAGCAGCTTAACGTCAGGGGGCCGGACTGAAGCTTTCTTT. Translated: CASSLTSGGRTEAFF. V and J are TRBV7-6 and TRBJ1-1; 8 nucleotides align to TRBD1. The junction had 7 bases not matched to a gene; V was cut back by 2 bases and J by 5 bases. The CDR3 runs 15 residues. Germline V gives CDR1 SGHVS, CDR2 FNYEAQ.

The rearrangement joins TRBV5-1 to TRBJ2-5; 8 nucleotides agree with TRBD2. V lost 2 bases to trimming and J lost 5 bases; unmatched junction nucleotides: 5. The CDR3 is 14 residues long. The V gene's germline CDR1 is SGHRS and CDR2 YFSETQ. CDR3 residues: CASSFGGGWETQYF. DNA for the CDR3: TGCGCCAGCAGCTTTGGCGGGGGGTGGGAGACCCAGTACTTC.

The V gene is TRBV18, the J gene TRBJ2-6; D may be TRBD2 (5 bases). V was clipped by 2 bases and J by 0 bases, with 8 bases between them. The CDR3 totals 16 residues. Germline V gives CDR1 KGHSH, CDR2 LQKENI. The CDR3 bases are TGTGCCAGCTCACCATGGAGGAGCTCTGGGGCCAACGTCCTGACTTTC. It yields the protein CASSPWRSSGANVLTF.

This chain connects TRBV6-1 to TRBJ1-1; D gene ambiguous. The length of the CDR3 is 13 residues. Trimming removed 2 bases from V and 0 bases from J, with 4 bases in between. Germline V lookup: CDR1 MNHNS, CDR2 SASEGT. The CDR3 nucleotides read TGTGCCAGCAGTGAACAGGTGAACACTGAAGCTTTCTTT. It yields the protein CASSEQVNTEAFF.

The J gene is TRBJ2-2, the V gene TRBV4-1; D not certain. The CDR3 totals 15 residues. Germline assignment: CDR1 MGHRA and CDR2 YSYEKL. V dropped 0 bases and J dropped 1 base, with 6 bases sitting between them. The CDR3 loop is CASSQDLGNTGELFF. In DNA form, the CDR3 reads TGCGCCAGCAGCCAAGATCTCGGGAACACCGGGGAGCTGTTTTTT.

The chain recombines TRBV18 with TRBJ2-7; unclear D gene. V was pared by 4 bases and J by 3 bases, with 7 bases between. The CDR3 is 12 residues long. The germline V gene has CDR1 KGHSH and CDR2 LQKENI. This chain's CDR3 is CASSLTNYEQYF. CDR3 sequence (DNA): TGTGCCAGCTCACTAACTAACTACGAGCAGTACTTC.

This sequence joins TRBV5-4 and TRBJ2-1; no reliable D call. Between the trimmed V and J ends, which lost 0 bases and 8 bases, there was a span of 3 bases. The CDR3 is 11 amino acids. In germline, CDR1 is SGHNT, CDR2 YYREEE (reference sequence). CDR3 in DNA: TGTGCCAGCAGCTTGGACTATGAGCAGTTCTTC. This translates into CASSLDYEQFF.

This sequence joins TRBV5-1 and TRBJ2-7; 8 bases are shared with TRBD1. CDR1 is SGHRS and CDR2 is YFSETQ in the germline V gene. Trimming removed 0 bases from V and 3 bases from J; junction bases left unmatched: 5. CDR3 size: 15 residues. The CDR3 protein is CASSLEQGAFYEQYF. DNA for the CDR3: TGCGCCAGCAGCTTGGAGCAGGGGGCTTTCTACGAGCAGTACTTC.

The V and J genes are TRBV28 and TRBJ1-4; TRBD1 aligns across 10 bases. V gave up 6 bases and J gave up 6 bases; unmatched junction bases: 10. The germline V gene encodes CDR1 MDHEN and CDR2 SYDVKM. This CDR3 is 16 amino acids long. The CDR3 protein is CASSSLTGGKHEKLFF. Written as DNA, the CDR3 is TGTGCCAGCAGCTCCTTGACAGGGGGCAAACATGAAAAACTGTTTTTT. Full variable domain (rest looked up from reference TRBV28 and TRBJ1-4): DVKVTQSSRYLVKRTGEKVFLECVQDMDHENMFWYRQDPGLGLRLIYFSYDVKMKEKGDIPEGYSVSREKKERFSLILESASTNQTSMYLCASSSLTGGKHEKLFFGSGTQLSVL.

This clone was counted a few times. V usage is TRBV2 and J usage is TRBJ2-3, with no clear D. This CDR3 is 14 amino acids long. Trimming removed 5 bases from V and 3 bases from J, with 12 bases in between. CDR1 SNHLY and CDR2 FYNNEI come from the germline V gene. CDR3 bases: TGTGCCAGCAGTCCCCCGGAGAGAACAGATACGCAGTATTTT. Its protein is CASSPPERTDTQYF.

V gene TRBV5-1 combines with J gene TRBJ1-3; 10 positions match TRBD1. The CDR3 covers 15 residues. V lost 5 bases, J lost 8 bases, and 10 bases stayed unmatched. CDR1 SGHRS and CDR2 YFSETQ come from the germline V gene. The CDR3 loop is CASRGQGTLKDTIYF. In DNA, the CDR3 is TGCGCCAGCAGGGGACAGGGGACCCTAAAGGACACCATATATTTT.

The V gene is TRBV6-1, the J gene TRBJ2-1; TRBD1 aligns across 7 bases. The trim removed 1 base at V and 4 bases at J, leaving 4 bases unmatched. Germline CDR1 reads MNHNS; CDR2 reads SASEGT. The CDR3 covers 15 residues. CDR3 coding DNA: TGTGCCAGCAGTGAAGGAACAGGGGATTACAATGAGCAGTTCTTC. Translation: CASSEGTGDYNEQFF.

The chain is built from TRBV6-4 and TRBJ2-1; D gene uncertain. This CDR3 has 14 residues. Germline-derived CDR1 and CDR2 are MRHNA and SNTAGT. Deletions cut 0 bases from V and 6 bases from J, with 9 bases between. CDR3 region: CASSDSTLANEQFF. CDR3 nucleotide sequence: TGTGCCAGCAGTGACTCGACGTTAGCCAATGAGCAGTTCTTC.

The chain recombines TRBV6-5 with TRBJ2-3; 8 positions match TRBD2. The J segment lost 7 bases and the V segment lost 2 bases, leaving 2 bases of the junction unmatched. The CDR3 runs to 13 residues. The germline CDR1 and CDR2 sequences are MNHEY and SVGAGI. The CDR3 DNA sequence: TGTGCCAGCAGTTACACGGGGGGGTATACGCAGTATTTT. Its protein product is CASSYTGGYTQYF.

This clone appeared a single time. The genes are TRBV6-5 and TRBJ2-3; D is ambiguous. Between the trimmed V and J ends, which lost 0 bases and 0 bases, there was a span of 10 bases. The CDR3 sequence is 16 residues long. CDR1 is MNHEY, CDR2 SVGAGI, per germline. The CDR3 loop is CASSYSPSSSTDTQYF. DNA of the CDR3: TGTGCCAGCAGTTACTCCCCTTCTTCTAGCACAGATACGCAGTATTTT.

The CDR3 DNA reads TGTGCCATCATGGCTAGCGGGAATGAGCAGTTCTTC. It encodes CAIMASGNEQFF. V is TRBV10-3 and J is TRBJ2-1; 8 bases line up with TRBD2. V lost 7 bases and J lost 7; bases outside the gene matches: 3. CDR1 and CDR2 (germline): ENHRY, SYGVKD. The length of the CDR3 is 12 residues.

The chain joins TRBV5-1 to TRBJ2-3, with D possibly TRBD2 on 6 matching bases. V shed 3 bases and J shed 2 bases, with 13 bases lying between them. Germline V CDR1 and CDR2: SGHRS, YFSETQ. There are 15 residues in the CDR3. Here the CDR3 reads CASSSGRRDTDTQYF. CDR3 sequence (DNA): TGCGCCAGCAGCTCGGGGCGGAGGGACACAGATACGCAGTATTTT.